Shown below are 8 T cell receptor beta chains from a single sample sequenced in a study of shared clonotypes between healthy human individuals. The table came from immunoSEQ multiplex PCR; TCRdb's copy has only in-frame clones and leaves some out. The table has approximately 1.5 million clones, 95% to 99% seen once. The source material was naive CD4+ T cells sorted from blood. Subset described: CD45RA+ positively selected. The origin of the receptors is a man aged 30-40 years in good health.

The chain carries TRBV7-9 and TRBJ1-1; 7 nucleotides align to TRBD1. Unmatched junction bases numbered 14, after V lost 5 bases and J lost 5 bases. This CDR3 has 16 amino acids. From germline, CDR1 is SEHNR and CDR2 FQNEAQ (reference sequence). The CDR3 loop reads CASSLIPGQRGTEAFF. For the CDR3, the DNA is TGTGCCAGCAGCCTTATTCCGGGACAGAGGGGGACTGAAGCTTTCTTT.

The V call is TRBV5-1, the J call TRBJ1-4, with a possible D match to TRBD1 (5 bases). Germline assignment: CDR1 SGHRS and CDR2 YFSETQ. CDR3 size: 14 residues. Trimming removed 5 bases from V and 1 base from J, with 9 bases in between. The CDR3: CASRRGQTNEKLFF. CDR3 coding DNA: TGCGCCAGCAGACGCGGACAAACTAATGAAAAACTGTTTTTT. Looking up the rest from reference TRBV5-1 and TRBJ1-4 gives the full variable domain: KAGVTQTPRYLIKTRGQQVTLSCSPISGHRSVSWYQQTPGQGLQFLFEYFSETQRNKGNFPGRFSGRQFSNSRSEMNVSTLELGDSALYLCASRRGQTNEKLFFGSGTQLSVL.

The sample holds a few counts of this clone. This chain connects TRBV7-2 to TRBJ1-3, with 7 bases lining up with TRBD1. This CDR3 spans 14 amino acids. The V and J ends lost 5 bases and 3 bases, in that order; junction bases with no gene match: 4. CDR1 is SGHTA and CDR2 is FQGNSA in the germline V gene. The CDR3 reads CASSPTGFGNTIYF. The CDR3 DNA reads as TGTGCCAGCAGCCCGACAGGGTTTGGAAACACCATATATTTT.

The chain combines TRBV7-2 with TRBJ2-1; D unresolved. The CDR3 has 15 residues. Trimming took 0 bases from V and 3 from J, leaving 9 bases between them. Germline V gives CDR1 SGHTA, CDR2 FQGNSA. DNA of the CDR3: TGTGCCAGCAGCTTAGCAGTCCCCGACTACAATGAGCAGTTCTTC. Protein sequence: CASSLAVPDYNEQFF.

In DNA form, the CDR3 reads TGTGCCAGCTCACCGGGACAGGGGCATGAAAAACTGTTTTTT. Residues: CASSPGQGHEKLFF. This chain connects TRBV18 to TRBJ1-4, with 10 positions matching TRBD1. This CDR3 is built from 14 residues. CDR1 is KGHSH, CDR2 LQKENI, per germline. Unmatched junction bases numbered 1, after V lost 3 bases and J lost 6 bases. Drawing the rest from reference TRBV18 and TRBJ1-4, the complete variable domain is NAGVMQNPRHLVRRRGQEARLRCSPMKGHSHVYWYRQLPEEGLKFMVYLQKENIIDESGMPKERFSAEFPKEGPSILRIQQVVRGDSAAYFCASSPGQGHEKLFFGSGTQLSVL.

The CDR3: CAISGAEISAQHF. The CDR3 bases are TGTGCCATCAGTGGGGCAGAAATCAGCGCCCAGCATTTT. This chain uses TRBV10-3 with TRBJ1-5; no clear D. Trimming took 4 bases from V and 11 from J, leaving 15 bases between them. The CDR3 totals 13 residues. The germline gives CDR1 ENHRY, CDR2 SYGVKD.

The chain links TRBV5-1 to TRBJ1-2; no clear D. The length of the CDR3 is 16 residues. V gave up 4 bases and J gave up 4 bases, with 20 bases separating them. Germline CDR1 and CDR2: SGHRS and YFSETQ. CDR3 DNA: TGCGCCAGCAGCCCTGGGCTTACCCCAGCTAGCTATGGCTACACCTTC. This sequence encodes CASSPGLTPASYGYTF.

A remark on this clone: The sample has other DNA sequences that encode this CDR3 too. The chain joins TRBV2 to TRBJ2-5, with D tentatively TRBD1 (6 bases). Trimming took 3 bases from V and 1 from J, leaving 9 bases between them. The CDR3 is made up of 14 amino acids. Germline lookup yields CDR1 SNHLY and CDR2 FYNNEI. CDR3 region: CASSDRTAQETQYF. In DNA form, the CDR3 reads TGTGCCAGCAGTGATCGGACAGCCCAAGAGACCCAGTACTTC.